Each of the 29 T cell receptor beta chains below was sequenced from the same sample in a study of blood T cell repertoires in COVID-19. TCRdb's copy holds only in-frame clones and misses some; the assay was immunoSEQ multiplex PCR. The sample lists a few hundred thousand clones, approximately 85% seen once, with 0.7% to 0.9% in the top ten. Material for sequencing was peripheral blood. Receptors originate from a human donor with COVID-19, enrolled during active disease. The donor label of this sample is uncertain.

The gene calls are TRBV7-2 and TRBJ2-1; D possibly corresponds to TRBD2 (6 bases). V dropped 3 bases and J dropped 5 bases, with 11 bases sitting between them. CDR3 size: 14 residues. Germline V gene lookup returns CDR1 SGHTA and CDR2 FQGNSA. CDR3 sequence reads: CASSLGGPDNEQFF. Written as DNA, the CDR3 is TGTGCCAGCAGCTTGGGGGGACCGGACAATGAGCAGTTCTTC.

Only a few counts were recorded for this clone. CDR3 residues: CASSPGARQPQHF. Written as DNA, the CDR3 is TGTGCCAGCAGTCCAGGGGCGAGGCAGCCCCAGCATTTT. The gene calls are TRBV21-1 and TRBJ1-5; the D call in the table, TRBD1, was not verified against the DNA. TRBV21-1 is described as a pseudogene. CDR3 length: 13 residues.

This clone was observed once. The J gene is TRBJ2-2, the V gene TRBV11-3, with TRBD1 matching 9 bases. V lost 4 bases and J lost 4; bases outside the gene matches: 10. The CDR3 is made up of 17 amino acids. CDR1 is SGHNT and CDR2 is YENEEA in the germline V gene. CDR3 sequence reads: CASSWGQGGSGTGELFF. The CDR3 nucleotides are TGTGCCAGCAGCTGGGGACAGGGAGGTAGTGGCACCGGGGAGCTGTTTTTT.

CDR3 sequence: CASSRQGLAGGPPETQYF. Here the CDR3 DNA reads TGTGCCAGCAGCCGGCAGGGACTAGCGGGAGGACCTCCCGAGACCCAGTACTTC. V and J are TRBV7-2 and TRBJ2-5, with 15 bases that match TRBD2. The CDR3 extends over 18 amino acids. Germline-derived CDR1 and CDR2 are SGHTA and FQGNSA. Trimming at V came to 5 bases and at J to 5 bases, leaving 12 bases not matched to a gene.

The V and J genes are TRBV9 and TRBJ2-1, with no clear D. The germline V gene has CDR1 SGDLS and CDR2 YYNGEE. The CDR3 spans 15 residues. V was trimmed by 0 bases and J by 0 bases, leaving 7 bases between them. CDR3 in amino acids: CASSVARGSYNEQFF. Written as DNA, the CDR3 is TGTGCCAGCAGCGTAGCAAGAGGCTCCTACAATGAGCAGTTCTTC.

The genes are TRBV19 and TRBJ1-1, with TRBD1 matching over 7 bases. Germline assignment: CDR1 LNHDA and CDR2 SQIVND (reference sequence). The CDR3 has 15 residues. Losses at the gene ends were 3 bases for V and 4 bases for J; bases not matched to a gene: 8. CDR3: CASSIHRGRSTEAFF. The CDR3 bases are TGTGCCAGTAGTATTCACAGGGGTCGGAGCACTGAAGCTTTCTTT.

The V and J genes are TRBV20-1 and TRBJ2-3, with 11 nucleotides matching TRBD2. V lost 6 bases to trimming and J lost 4 bases; unmatched junction nucleotides: 6. Germline lookup yields CDR1 DFQATT and CDR2 SNEGSKA (reference sequence). This CDR3 has 14 amino acids. CDR3 residues: CSASPSGRPDTQYF. DNA of the CDR3: TGCAGTGCGAGTCCTAGCGGGAGGCCAGATACGCAGTATTTT.

The genes are TRBV7-2 and TRBJ2-1; TRBD2 matches 10 bases. Germline V gene sequence: CDR1 SGHTA, CDR2 FQGNSA. The trim removed 3 bases at V and 3 bases at J, leaving 2 bases unmatched. The CDR3 has 15 residues. This CDR3 is CASSFSGRNYNEQFF. The DNA of the CDR3 is TGTGCCAGCAGCTTTAGCGGGAGGAACTACAATGAGCAGTTCTTC.

V usage is TRBV11-2 and J usage is TRBJ1-1, with 8 bases identical to TRBD1. The J segment lost 0 bases and the V segment lost 5 bases, leaving 14 bases of the junction unmatched. The CDR3 extends over 18 amino acids. CDR1 is SGHAT, CDR2 FQNNGV, per germline. CDR3 residues: CASSPIPDRGLVNTEAFF. For the CDR3, the DNA is TGTGCCAGCAGCCCAATCCCCGACAGGGGTCTTGTGAACACTGAAGCTTTCTTT. The whole variable domain, filled in from reference TRBV11-2 and TRBJ1-1, reads EAGVAQSPRYKIIEKRQSVAFWCNPISGHATLYWYQQILGQGPKLLIQFQNNGVVDDSQLPKDRFSAERLKGVDSTLKIQPAKLEDSAVYLCASSPIPDRGLVNTEAFFGQGTRLTVV.

This sequence joins TRBV3-1 (or the pseudogene TRBV3-2) and TRBJ1-6; D ambiguous. Trimming removed 1 base at V and 13 bases at J, with 14 bases between. The CDR3 sequence is 14 residues long. Germline V gene data show CDR1 as LGHDT and CDR2 as YNNKEL (reference sequence). CDR3 region: CASSQATYYFPLHF. Here the CDR3 DNA reads TGTGCCAGCAGCCAAGCGACTTACTATTTCCCCCTCCACTTT.

The chain links TRBV6-5 to TRBJ1-6, with TRBD1 as a possible D gene (6 bases). V shed 7 bases and J shed 8 bases, with 18 bases lying between them. Germline values: CDR1 MNHEY, CDR2 SVGAGI. CDR3 length: 15 residues. This CDR3 reads CASTRGGQRDSPLHF. The CDR3 DNA follows: TGTGCCAGCACTCGAGGGGGTCAAAGGGATTCACCCCTCCACTTT.

This clone was seen a few times. The rearrangement links TRBV12-3 or TRBV12-4 to TRBJ1-6, with D hard to call. CDR3 size: 12 residues. V gave up 3 bases and J gave up 6 bases, with 3 bases separating them. Here the CDR3 reads CASSLANSPLHF. The CDR3 DNA reads TGTGCCAGCAGTTTGGCTAATTCACCCCTCCACTTT.

This chain links TRBV7-2 with TRBJ2-5; 16 bases line up with TRBD2. The CDR3 runs 17 residues. Germline-derived CDR1 and CDR2 are SGHTA and FQGNSA. V was pared by 4 bases and J by 5 bases, with 7 bases of the junction left unmatched. The CDR3 reads CASSSGLAGGEGETQYF. As DNA, the CDR3 is TGTGCCAGCAGCTCGGGACTAGCGGGAGGGGAGGGGGAGACCCAGTACTTC. Full variable domain (remainder filled in from reference TRBV7-2 and TRBJ2-5): GAGVSQSPSNKVTEKGKDVELRCDPISGHTALYWYRQSLGQGLEFLIYFQGNSAPDKSGLPSDRFSAERTGGSVSTLTIQRTQQEDSAVYLCASSSGLAGGEGETQYFGPGTRLLVL.

V and J are TRBV27 and TRBJ2-7; 9 bases fit TRBD1. Germline CDR1 and CDR2: MNHEY and SMNVEV (reference sequence). This CDR3 is built from 14 residues. V shed 5 bases and J 4 bases; nucleotides not matched to a gene: 6. This CDR3 reads CASSRTGAGYEQYF. DNA of the CDR3: TGTGCCAGCAGTAGGACAGGGGCCGGGTACGAGCAGTACTTC.

The genes are TRBV5-1 and TRBJ1-2; 7 bases fit TRBD1. This CDR3 region has 15 residues. With V trimmed by 1 base and J by 2 bases, 5 bases remained unmatched. Germline V gene data show CDR1 as SGHRS and CDR2 as YFSETQ. CDR3 in DNA: TGCGCCAGCAGCTTGTCCGAGGGGGCGAACTATGGCTACACCTTC. It translates to CASSLSEGANYGYTF.

The chain employs TRBV19 and TRBJ2-5, with D perhaps matching TRBD1 (6 bases). CDR1 is LNHDA and CDR2 is SQIVND in the germline V gene (reference sequence). The CDR3 has 15 amino acids. V lost 0 bases and J lost 1, with 9 bases in between. The CDR3 DNA follows: TGTGCCAGTAGTATAGATACGGACAGCCAAGAGACCCAGTACTTC. Amino acids: CASSIDTDSQETQYF.

V is TRBV30 and J is TRBJ1-2, with a tentative D call TRBD1 (5 bases). V was clipped by 2 bases and J by 3 bases, with 7 bases between them. The CDR3 contains 12 residues. Germline CDR1 and CDR2: GTSNPN and SVGIG (reference sequence). CDR3 DNA: TGTGCCTGGAGTCCCAGGGACTATGGCTACACCTTC. This codes for CAWSPRDYGYTF.

The V and J genes are TRBV10-2 and TRBJ2-7, with TRBD2 matching 7 bases. This CDR3 has 13 residues. With V trimmed by 6 bases and J by 3 bases, 5 bases remained unmatched. Germline CDR1 reads WSHSY; CDR2 reads SAAADI. As DNA, the CDR3 is TGCGCCAGCAGCGACCGGGACTACTACGAGCAGTACTTC. This encodes CASSDRDYYEQYF.

This clone was detected a few times. The V gene is TRBV7-6, the J gene TRBJ1-1; TRBD1 matches at 7 bases. V shed 7 bases and J 2 bases; nucleotides not matched to a gene: 13. Germline V gives CDR1 SGHVS, CDR2 FNYEAQ. This CDR3 is built from 16 residues. CDR3 loop: CASTPFQGDGNTEAFF. The CDR3 region has the DNA TGTGCCAGCACCCCCTTTCAGGGGGATGGCAACACTGAAGCTTTCTTT.

The rearrangement links TRBV15 to TRBJ1-3; D unresolved. CDR1 is LNHNV and CDR2 is YYDKDF in the germline V gene (reference sequence). The V and J ends lost 5 bases and 0 bases respectively, with 11 bases between them. This CDR3 comprises 15 residues. For the CDR3, the DNA is TGTGCCACCAGCCGGAGTCTGGGCTCTGGAAACACCATATATTTT. It codes for CATSRSLGSGNTIYF.

The chain has TRBV2 and TRBJ2-2; 10 bases map to TRBD2. Losses at the gene ends were 5 bases for V and 4 bases for J; bases not matched to a gene: 4. Per the germline V gene, CDR1 is SNHLY and CDR2 is FYNNEI. The CDR3 spans 15 residues. CDR3: CASSITSGITGELFF. In DNA form, the CDR3 reads TGTGCCAGCAGTATAACTAGCGGGATCACCGGGGAGCTGTTTTTT.

The J gene is TRBJ1-4, the V gene TRBV27, with 7 bases matching TRBD1. The CDR3 totals 15 residues. The junction had 6 bases not matched to a gene; V was cut back by 8 bases and J by 0 bases. CDR1 is MNHEY and CDR2 is SMNVEV in the germline V gene (reference sequence). The CDR3 here is CASSRGTATNEKLFF. For the CDR3, the DNA is TGTGCCAGCTCGCGCGGGACAGCAACTAATGAAAAACTGTTTTTT.

This rearrangement joins TRBV7-3 to TRBJ1-1; no definite D call. This CDR3 comprises 13 residues. The germline V gene encodes CDR1 SGHTA and CDR2 FQGTGA. Trimming pared 4 bases from V and 1 base from J, leaving 7 bases between. This chain's CDR3 is CASSSNRNTEAFF. The DNA for the CDR3 is TGTGCCAGCAGCTCGAACAGGAACACTGAAGCTTTCTTT.

The chain combines TRBV28 with TRBJ1-1; D is ambiguous. This CDR3 has 14 residues. From germline, CDR1 is MDHEN and CDR2 SYDVKM. Between the trimmed V and J ends, which lost 4 bases and 1 base, there was a span of 10 bases. DNA of the CDR3: TGTGCCAGCAGTTCTACAGTGCCGAACACTGAAGCTTTCTTT. Protein product: CASSSTVPNTEAFF.

DNA of the CDR3: TGCAGTGCTAGTGGGGGGACAGGGAATCAGCCCCAGCATTTT. It yields the protein CSASGGTGNQPQHF. The rearrangement uses TRBV20-1 and TRBJ1-5; TRBD1 agrees at 9 bases. This CDR3 region has 14 residues. The trim removed 3 bases at V and 4 bases at J, leaving 4 bases unmatched. Germline-derived CDR1 and CDR2 are DFQATT and SNEGSKA (reference sequence).

This clone was seen a handful of times. The V and J genes are TRBV9 and TRBJ1-6; the match to TRBD1 covers 7 bases. The junction had 16 bases not matched to a gene; V was cut back by 3 bases and J by 7 bases. The CDR3 consists of 18 residues. From germline, CDR1 is SGDLS and CDR2 YYNGEE. In DNA, the CDR3 is TGTGCCAGCAGCGCCGTCGGTAGCCCGACAGGGCGCAATTCACCCCTCCACTTT. It yields the protein CASSAVGSPTGRNSPLHF.

The genes are TRBV7-3 and TRBJ2-3; D not resolved. CDR1 and CDR2 from the germline V gene are SGHTA and FQGTGA. Trimming removed 3 bases from V and 2 bases from J, with 3 bases in between. The CDR3 contains 12 residues. CDR3 bases: TGTGCCAGCAGCTTTAACACAGATACGCAGTATTTT. Protein: CASSFNTDTQYF.

This sequence joins TRBV11-3 and TRBJ2-5; a possible D gene is TRBD2 (6 bases). The V and J ends lost 1 base and 0 bases respectively, with 9 bases between them. Looked up from germline, CDR1 is SGHNT and CDR2 is YENEEA. The CDR3 sequence is 15 residues long. CDR3: CASSLGGTYQETQYF. CDR3 sequence (DNA): TGTGCCAGCAGCTTAGGCGGGACGTACCAAGAGACCCAGTACTTC.

The chain combines TRBV1 with TRBJ1-5; the listed D gene, TRBD1, was not tested against the DNA. TRBV1 is annotated as a pseudogene. This CDR3 contains 16 residues. The CDR3 nucleotides are TGCACCAGCACCGGGACAGGACCCGCGGGCAATCAGCCCCAGCATTTT. This sequence encodes CTSTGTGPAGNQPQHF.